A single sample is the source of the 30 T cell receptor beta chains below, sequenced in a study of cytomegalovirus exposure and HLA in healthy donors. Sequenced by immunoSEQ multiplex PCR; TCRdb stores in-frame clones only, minus some. Counted here are 250,000 or so clones, around nine tenths occurring once; the ten biggest clones make up approximately 2.5%. Sequencing was done on a sample of PBMCs. The receptors derive from a man between 18 and 29 years old in good health and CMV-seronegative.

This chain joins TRBV29-1 and TRBJ2-5, with D perhaps matching TRBD2 (6 bases). Germline V gene data show CDR1 as SQVTM and CDR2 as ANQGSEA. The V end was cut by 1 base, the J end by 5 bases, with 11 bases between. The CDR3 runs to 13 residues. CDR3 region: CSVEVRGLETQYF. The CDR3 DNA reads as TGCAGCGTTGAAGTGCGGGGTCTGGAGACCCAGTACTTC.

This chain connects TRBV7-9 to TRBJ1-3; possibly TRBD1 for D (5 bases). V lost 6 bases, J lost 0 bases, and 12 bases lay in between. This CDR3 has 15 amino acids. Germline assignment: CDR1 SEHNR and CDR2 FQNEAQ (reference sequence). CDR3 coding DNA: TGTGCCAGCAGTACAGGTGCCAGCTCTGGAAACACCATATATTTT. Protein product: CASSTGASSGNTIYF.

This clone came up once. J is TRBJ2-7 and V is TRBV30; 8 bases are a match to TRBD2. Germline V gene lookup returns CDR1 GTSNPN and CDR2 SVGIG (reference sequence). Unmatched junction bases numbered 16, after V lost 6 bases and J lost 3 bases. CDR3 length: 16 residues. The CDR3 DNA reads as TGTGCCTGTTCAAACTCTCGTGCTAGCGGGTACTACGAGCAGTACTTC. This codes for CACSNSRASGYYEQYF.

The CDR3 is CASSPPSGQPQHF. The CDR3 DNA reads TGTGCCAGCAGTCCCCCATCAGGTCAGCCCCAGCATTTT. The gene calls are TRBV28 and TRBJ1-5; D not resolved. With 5 bases removed from V and 6 bases from J, the gap between germline ends came to 11 bases. CDR3 length: 13 residues. Germline assignment: CDR1 MDHEN and CDR2 SYDVKM.

The rearrangement uses TRBV6-1 and TRBJ2-1; 9 nucleotides agree with TRBD2. Germline CDR1 is MNHNS and CDR2 is SASEGT. Trimming took 3 bases from V and 9 from J; bases not matched to a gene: 9. The CDR3 sequence is 15 residues long. CDR3: CASSELGRGGPEQFF. DNA of the CDR3: TGTGCCAGCAGTGAGCTGGGGCGGGGGGGCCCTGAGCAGTTCTTC.

The chain joins TRBV11-2 to TRBJ2-1, with D unresolved. V lost 1 base, J lost 5 bases, and 12 bases lay in between. Germline assignment: CDR1 SGHAT and CDR2 FQNNGV. This CDR3 has 15 residues. The CDR3 sequence is CASSLAPGSDNEQFF. The CDR3 nucleotides are TGTGCCAGCAGCTTAGCCCCCGGGTCCGACAATGAGCAGTTCTTC.

The chain joins TRBV2 to TRBJ2-1; D perhaps matches TRBD2 (6 bases). The V gene's germline CDR1 is SNHLY and CDR2 FYNNEI. The CDR3 sequence is 16 residues long. Trimming took off 4 bases at V and 0 bases at J, with 13 bases between the two ends. The chain's CDR3 is CASSGLARSSYNEQFF. CDR3 DNA: TGTGCCAGCAGTGGGCTAGCGAGAAGCTCCTACAATGAGCAGTTCTTC.

J is TRBJ1-4 and V is TRBV18; TRBD1 is a possible D gene (5 bases). Germline CDR1 reads KGHSH; CDR2 reads LQKENI. This CDR3 has 14 residues. The V gene lost 5 bases and the J gene lost 3 bases, with 10 bases spanning the gap. The CDR3 protein is CASSRRQPNEKLFF. DNA for the CDR3: TGTGCCAGCTCAAGACGACAGCCTAATGAAAAACTGTTTTTT.

This clone appeared a few times. CDR3 sequence (DNA): TGCGCCAGCAGCTACGAAACAGGAAACGGCTACACCTTC. Its translation: CASSYETGNGYTF. V gene TRBV5-1 combines with J gene TRBJ1-2; D may be TRBD1 (5 bases). The CDR3 has 13 residues. Between the trimmed V and J ends, which lost 3 bases and 8 bases, there was a span of 14 bases. CDR1 is SGHRS and CDR2 is YFSETQ in the germline V gene.

V is TRBV7-6 and J is TRBJ2-2; 9 bases agree with TRBD2. The CDR3 length is 16 residues. Germline V gene data show CDR1 as SGHVS and CDR2 as FNYEAQ. The V and J ends lost 1 base and 4 bases, in that order; junction bases with no gene match: 4. This CDR3 reads CASSLVDSGSTGELFF. The CDR3 nucleotides read TGTGCCAGCAGCTTAGTAGATAGCGGGAGCACCGGGGAGCTGTTTTTT.

The chain employs TRBV7-9 and TRBJ1-2; D unclear. Trimming took 2 bases from V and 3 from J, leaving 10 bases between them. The germline V gene encodes CDR1 SEHNR and CDR2 FQNEAQ (reference sequence). The CDR3 totals 14 residues. The CDR3 DNA sequence: TGTGCCAGCAGCTTACCGCGGGTCGACTATGGCTACACCTTC. This gives the protein CASSLPRVDYGYTF. Looking up the rest from reference TRBV7-9 and TRBJ1-2 gives the full variable domain: DTGVSQNPRHKITKRGQNVTFRCDPISEHNRLYWYRQTLGQGPEFLTYFQNEAQLEKSRLLSDRFSAERPKGSFSTLEIQRTEQGDSAMYLCASSLPRVDYGYTFGSGTRLTVV.

This chain uses TRBV5-6 with TRBJ2-3; 9 nucleotides align to TRBD2. The CDR3 covers 16 residues. Germline lookup yields CDR1 SGHDT and CDR2 YYEEEE. Germline trimming cut 5 bases from V and 6 bases from J; bases unmatched to any gene: 13. CDR3 nucleotide sequence: TGTGCCAGCAGGGGGCCGGGACTAGCAACCCCTGATACGCAGTATTTT. Translation: CASRGPGLATPDTQYF.

The CDR3 bases are TGTGCCAGCAGCTCTCTCCCGACAGGGGCCTACGAGCAGTACTTC. It specifies CASSSLPTGAYEQYF. The V call is TRBV6-6, the J call TRBJ2-7; 8 bases match TRBD1. Trimming removed 6 bases from V and 2 bases from J; junction bases left unmatched: 9. The CDR3 is 15 amino acids. Germline CDR1 and CDR2: MNHNY and SVGAGI (reference sequence).

V and J are TRBV27 and TRBJ2-3; D might be TRBD1 (6 bases). Germline V gene lookup returns CDR1 MNHEY and CDR2 SMNVEV (reference sequence). V lost 7 bases and J lost 4, with 15 bases in between. This CDR3 is built from 14 residues. CDR3 nucleotide sequence: TGTGCCAGCAACACATTAAACAGGGCAGATACGCAGTATTTT. This sequence encodes CASNTLNRADTQYF.

The genes are TRBV7-9 and TRBJ2-3, with D perhaps TRBD2 (5 bases). Trimming removed 2 bases from V and 5 bases from J, with 17 bases in between. The germline V gene has CDR1 SEHNR and CDR2 FQNEAQ (reference sequence). This CDR3 has 16 residues. The CDR3 sequence: CASSLLRASSGDTQYF. In DNA, the CDR3 is TGTGCCAGCAGCTTATTGAGGGCAAGTTCGGGAGATACGCAGTATTTT. The whole variable domain, filled in from reference TRBV7-9 and TRBJ2-3, reads DTGVSQNPRHKITKRGQNVTFRCDPISEHNRLYWYRQTLGQGPEFLTYFQNEAQLEKSRLLSDRFSAERPKGSFSTLEIQRTEQGDSAMYLCASSLLRASSGDTQYFGPGTRLTVL.

The V and J genes are TRBV5-1 and TRBJ2-5; a possible D gene is TRBD2 (7 bases). Germline V gene sequence: CDR1 SGHRS, CDR2 YFSETQ. CDR3 size: 14 residues. Trimming pared 7 bases from V and 4 bases from J, leaving 17 bases between. CDR3 protein: CASGGGLGGETQYF. CDR3 nucleotides: TGCGCCAGCGGGGGGGGGCTTGGAGGAGAGACCCAGTACTTC.

V gene TRBV9 combines with J gene TRBJ1-6; D is possibly TRBD1 (6 bases). This CDR3 has 15 residues. The V and J ends lost 3 bases and 7 bases respectively, with 14 bases between them. The germline CDR1 and CDR2 sequences are SGDLS and YYNGEE. CDR3 residues: CASSGKTGPNSPLHF. CDR3 DNA: TGTGCCAGCAGCGGTAAGACAGGCCCAAATTCACCCCTCCACTTT.

V is TRBV5-1 and J is TRBJ2-2; 7 bases match TRBD1. The V gene end was trimmed by 4 bases and the J gene end by 9 bases; junction bases not matched to a gene: 21. The CDR3 extends over 18 amino acids. Looked up from germline, CDR1 is SGHRS and CDR2 is YFSETQ. CDR3 coding DNA: TGCGCCAGCAGCCATACCCAAGGGGGCCTACCCTCCCCCAGGGAGCTGTTTTTT. Amino acids: CASSHTQGGLPSPRELFF.

The V gene is TRBV7-9, the J gene TRBJ2-7, with TRBD2 matching 13 bases. Germline CDR1 and CDR2: SEHNR and FQNEAQ (reference sequence). This CDR3 contains 14 residues. J lost 7 bases, V lost 0 bases, and 0 bases had no gene match. This CDR3 reads CASSLALAGGEQYF. The CDR3 nucleotides are TGTGCCAGCAGCTTAGCACTAGCGGGAGGGGAGCAGTACTTC.

This clone was picked up a small number of times. V gene TRBV6-5 combines with J gene TRBJ1-2; D is unresolved. Germline values: CDR1 MNHEY, CDR2 SVGAGI. Trimming took 0 bases from V and 6 from J, leaving 14 bases between them. This CDR3 region has 15 residues. This CDR3 is CASSYSRAVLHGYTF. CDR3 nucleotide sequence: TGTGCCAGCAGTTACTCGAGGGCAGTCCTCCATGGCTACACCTTC.

This chain connects TRBV5-1 to TRBJ1-1; no clear D gene. Between the trimmed V and J ends, which lost 9 bases and 0 bases, there was a span of 18 bases. This CDR3 is built from 15 residues. The germline V gene has CDR1 SGHRS and CDR2 YFSETQ. CDR3 sequence reads: CATSAKPNMNTEAFF. The CDR3 coding sequence is TGCGCCACAAGCGCAAAGCCAAATATGAACACTGAAGCTTTCTTT.

The chain uses TRBV25-1 and TRBJ2-3; 11 bases are shared with TRBD2. The V gene's germline CDR1 is MGHDK and CDR2 SYGVNS. V was pared by 8 bases and J by 8 bases, with 9 bases of the junction left unmatched. The CDR3 spans 14 residues. The CDR3 DNA reads as TGTGCCAGCGGTATTAGCGGGGGGGTGGGTACGCAGTATTTT. Encoded protein: CASGISGGVGTQYF.

This chain uses TRBV7-6 with TRBJ2-7, with a tentative D call TRBD1 (5 bases). Trimming took 3 bases from V and 8 from J, leaving 11 bases between them. Germline V CDR1 and CDR2: SGHVS, FNYEAQ. The CDR3 has 12 amino acids. The CDR3 DNA sequence: TGTGCCAGCAGCTTCGTGGGGCAGAAGCAGTACTTC. Protein sequence: CASSFVGQKQYF.

The chain links TRBV28 to TRBJ2-7, with D possibly being TRBD2 (6 bases). Germline CDR1 MDHEN, CDR2 SYDVKM. Trimming shortened V by 6 bases and J by 2 bases, and 17 bases separated the two germline ends. The CDR3 has 15 residues. In DNA, the CDR3 is TGTGCCAGCAGCGCGACATGGAGGGGAACCTACGAGCAGTACTTC. Translating gives CASSATWRGTYEQYF.

The chain has TRBV11-2 and TRBJ2-1; weak D call: TRBD2 (5 bases). The CDR3 is made up of 15 amino acids. Trimming removed 1 base from V and 4 bases from J, with 11 bases in between. The germline V gene has CDR1 SGHAT and CDR2 FQNNGV. The CDR3 DNA follows: TGTGCCAGCAGCTTAGTAAGAGGGAAATACAATGAGCAGTTCTTC. It codes for CASSLVRGKYNEQFF. Full variable domain (missing parts from reference TRBV11-2 and TRBJ2-1): EAGVAQSPRYKIIEKRQSVAFWCNPISGHATLYWYQQILGQGPKLLIQFQNNGVVDDSQLPKDRFSAERLKGVDSTLKIQPAKLEDSAVYLCASSLVRGKYNEQFFGPGTRLTVL.

The chain couples TRBV28 to TRBJ1-4, with 10 bases aligning to TRBD1. Germline assignment: CDR1 MDHEN and CDR2 SYDVKM. V lost 5 bases and J lost 6; bases outside the gene matches: 6. This CDR3 spans 15 amino acids. CDR3 in amino acids: CASSAGTGVYEKLFF. The CDR3 coding sequence is TGTGCCAGCAGTGCCGGGACAGGGGTTTATGAAAAACTGTTTTTT.

The rearrangement links TRBV4-1 to TRBJ1-2; TRBD1 aligns across 7 bases. J lost 9 bases, V lost 3 bases, and 10 bases had no gene match. The CDR3 length is 14 residues. Germline V gene sequence: CDR1 MGHRA, CDR2 YSYEKL. The DNA for the CDR3 is TGCGCCAGCAGCCACCCCGGACAGGAGATAAGCTACACCTTC. It yields the protein CASSHPGQEISYTF.

About this clone: The conserved final phenylalanine or tryptophan is absent from the CDR3, which likely points to a read error. It is unclear where the CDR3 begins or ends on the DNA, so no DNA is shown, and the CDR3 is as TCRdb lists it. The chain recombines TRBV10-1 with TRBJ2-3; the D call of TRBD2 is as the table states it, not checked on the DNA. The CDR3 is 9 amino acids in total, end residues counted. From germline, CDR1 is WNHNN and CDR2 SYGVQD (reference sequence). This CDR3 is CASSEFSRV.

The chain recombines TRBV9 with TRBJ1-5; D is uncertain. This CDR3 comprises 16 residues. CDR1 and CDR2 from the germline V gene are SGDLS and YYNGEE. V was trimmed by 0 bases and J by 8 bases, leaving 18 bases between them. The CDR3 sequence: CASSVEVRPWQEPQHF. In DNA, the CDR3 is TGTGCCAGCAGCGTAGAGGTCAGGCCTTGGCAGGAGCCCCAGCATTTT.

DNA for the CDR3: TGTGCCAGCAGCCTGAACCGGGCCGGACTTCAGTACTTC. It is translated as CASSLNRAGLQYF. The chain couples TRBV7-2 to TRBJ2-7, with D possibly being TRBD2 (5 bases). There are 13 residues in the CDR3. Trimming removed 5 bases at V and 10 bases at J, with 18 bases between. Germline V gene data show CDR1 as SGHTA and CDR2 as FQGNSA.